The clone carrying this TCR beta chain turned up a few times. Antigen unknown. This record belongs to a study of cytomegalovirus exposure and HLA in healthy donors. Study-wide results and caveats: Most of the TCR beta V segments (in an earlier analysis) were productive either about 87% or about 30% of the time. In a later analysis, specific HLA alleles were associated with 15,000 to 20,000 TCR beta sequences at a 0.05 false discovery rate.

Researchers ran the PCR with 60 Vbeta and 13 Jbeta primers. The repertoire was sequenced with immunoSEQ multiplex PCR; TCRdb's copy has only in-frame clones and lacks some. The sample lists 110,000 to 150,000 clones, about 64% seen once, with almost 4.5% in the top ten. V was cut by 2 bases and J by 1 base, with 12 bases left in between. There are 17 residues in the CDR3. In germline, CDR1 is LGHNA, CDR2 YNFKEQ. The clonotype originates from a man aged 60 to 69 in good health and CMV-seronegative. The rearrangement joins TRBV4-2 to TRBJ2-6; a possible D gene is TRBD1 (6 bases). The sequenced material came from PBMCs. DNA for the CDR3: TGTGCCAGCAGCCAAACCCTCGGACAGTCTGGGGCCAACGTCCTGACTTTC. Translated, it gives CASSQTLGQSGANVLTF.